This paragraph covers one T cell receptor (beta chain) sequence. This entry belongs to a study of blood T cell repertoires in COVID-19. Background on the study: The samples span acute and convalescent COVID-19 from the United States, Italy and Spain. The cDNA or gDNA used as material had been derived from T cells, B-cell-depleted T cells, or PBMCs.

The CDR3 is 17 residues long. Trimming removed 2 bases from V and 1 base from J; junction bases left unmatched: 7. Germline V gene lookup returns CDR1 MNHNS and CDR2 SASEGT. Profiled with immunoSEQ multiplex PCR; TCRdb holds only in-frame clones, not every one. The sample comprises 95,000 to 150,000 clones, 82% of which are singletons, and 4% to 5% rests with the top ten. The rearrangement uses TRBV6-1 and TRBJ2-2, with 7 bases matching TRBD1. This clonotype originated in a woman in her 70s with acute or convalescent COVID-19. Specimen: peripheral blood. This CDR3 is CASSEKGNRGNTGELFF. CDR3 coding DNA: TGTGCCAGCAGTGAAAAAGGGAACAGGGGGAACACCGGGGAGCTGTTTTTT.